A selection of T cell receptor beta chains follows, all from one sample in a study of CD8+ T cells in alopecia areata. Data came from immunoSEQ multiplex PCR; TCRdb stores just in-frame clones and leaves some out. The table lists roughly 190,000 clones, around 60% of them singletons, with 0.69% in the top ten. Source: CD4+ T cells sorted from blood, taken at week 4, from a patient treated with tofacitinib. The receptors were sampled from a human donor with alopecia areata. Each CDR3 is given with its conserved first and last residue. Clone size, where shown, is once, few, many, or a class for clones that have expanded.

len	v_gene	j_gene	abundance	CDR3aa
13	TRBV30	TRBJ1-4	.	CAWRRQGLEKLFF
14	TRBV30	TRBJ1-1	.	CAWSVRWVSTEAFF
12	TRBV29-1	TRBJ2-4	few	CSVTRVGNIQYF
15	TRBV5-1	TRBJ1-1	.	CASSLTGATNTEAFF
16	TRBV27	TRBJ2-6	.	CASTRRVGRGANVLTF
15	TRBV7-9	TRBJ1-1	few	CASSLPLIGRDEAFF
13	TRBV30	TRBJ1-3	.	CAWSRGSGNTIYF
16	TRBV29-1	TRBJ2-2	.	CSAERSTGLKTGELFF
16	TRBV4-1	TRBJ1-5	.	CASSQARGLGDQPQHF
14	TRBV5-4	TRBJ2-5	.	CASSLALDRETQYF
13	TRBV29-1	TRBJ1-5	.	CSVSQGGGQPQHF
18	TRBV6-1	TRBJ1-5	few	CASSESVAGAGPGQPQHF
12	TRBV11-2	TRBJ2-1	few	CASSPQGNEQFF
13	TRBV29-1	TRBJ2-3	.	CSVGGGRADTQYF
17	TRBV7-2	TRBJ2-3	.	CASSVLQGAWSGDTQYF
13	TRBV7-8	TRBJ2-1	few	CASSFAIFNEQFF
11	TRBV29-1	TRBJ1-3	.	CSVLRGNTIYF
16	TRBV29-1	TRBJ2-6	.	CSVEGQGNSGANVLTF
14	TRBV15	TRBJ2-7	few	CATSTRTGGVEQYF
13	TRBV29-1	TRBJ1-4	once	CSVKHRRNEKLFF
14	TRBV5-1	TRBJ2-3	.	CASSLEQGTDTQYF
13	TRBV19	TRBJ1-5	once	CASTYGTNQPQHF
15	TRBV15	TRBJ2-7	.	CATSRDPSGYYEQYF
13	TRBV11-2	TRBJ2-3	few	CASSNGPEGTQYF
15	TRBV6-5	TRBJ2-5	.	CASSDRSGGRGTQYF
13	TRBV30	TRBJ2-5	.	CAWSGQGPETQYF